Listed below are T cell receptor beta chains from one sample, sequenced in a study of immune heterogeneity within non-small cell lung tumors. TCRdb recomputed calls from the multiplex PCR reads with MiXCR, one row per CDR3 protein. This table has about 12,000 distinct CDR3 sequences, around 22% appearing once. The specimen was lung tumor tissue. The receptor source for this set is a man in his fifties or sixties with non-small cell lung cancer. CDR3s include the opening cysteine and the closing phenylalanine or tryptophan. The D gene is left open where the match is weak. The listing skips clone size in some rows; elsewhere it reads once, few, many or a size class.

CDR3aa	CDR3nt	d_gene	abundance	j_gene	v_gene
CAISTDPYSNQPQHF	TGTGCCATCTCTACAGATCCTTATAGCAATCAGCCCCAGCATTTT	.	few	TRBJ1-5	TRBV7-9
CASSYLGQETQYF	TGTGCCAGCAGTTACTTGGGCCAAGAGACCCAGTACTTC	.	.	TRBJ2-5	TRBV6-2/TRBV6-3
CASSPVAGAGNEQFF	TGTGCCAGTAGCCCTGTCGCGGGAGCGGGAAATGAGCAGTTCTTC	TRBD2	few	TRBJ2-1	TRBV19
CASSPYGTESYEQYF	TGTGCCAGCAGCCCCTACGGGACGGAATCCTACGAGCAGTACTTC	.	many	TRBJ2-7	TRBV14
CATSDPPRELRDTQYF	TGTGCCACCAGTGACCCTCCTCGGGAGCTCAGAGATACGCAGTATTTT	.	few	TRBJ2-3	TRBV24-1
CASSTLQGQPQHF	TGTGCCAGTAGTACCCTGCAGGGACAGCCCCAGCATTTT	.	.	TRBJ1-5	TRBV19
CASSRVAGTFIEQFF	TGTGCCAGCAGCCGAGTAGCGGGAACTTTCATTGAGCAGTTCTTC	TRBD2	few	TRBJ2-1	TRBV7-9
CASSARPSGGYEQYF	TGTGCCAGTAGTGCCCGACCATCCGGGGGCTACGAGCAGTACTTC	.	.	TRBJ2-7	TRBV19
CASSLTGFGNNQPQHF	TGTGCCAGCAGCTTGACAGGGTTTGGGAACAACCAGCCCCAGCATTTT	TRBD1	.	TRBJ1-5	TRBV7-2
CASSEAPSGYYSYNEQFF	TGTGCCAGCAGTGAAGCTCCTAGCGGGTATTACTCCTACAATGAGCAGTTCTTC	TRBD2	medium-sized	TRBJ2-1	TRBV6-1
CASSLRLVGNEQFF	TGTGCCAGCAGTTTAAGGCTAGTCGGGAATGAGCAGTTCTTC	.	few	TRBJ2-1	TRBV27
CASSHTHLQGEGYTF	TGCGCCAGCAGCCATACACACCTACAGGGGGAAGGCTACACCTTC	TRBD1	medium-sized	TRBJ1-2	TRBV4-1
CAISPETGGGYTF	TGCGCCATCAGCCCTGAAACAGGGGGTGGCTACACCTTC	TRBD1	.	TRBJ1-2	TRBV5-1
CSALLAGELANEQFF	TGCAGTGCGCTACTAGCGGGAGAGCTGGCGAATGAGCAGTTCTTC	TRBD2	few	TRBJ2-1	TRBV20-1
CSVQPDRADEQYF	TGCAGCGTTCAACCCGACAGGGCTGACGAGCAGTACTTC	TRBD1	medium-sized	TRBJ2-7	TRBV29-1
CASRWTGTYEQYF	TGTGCCAGCAGATGGACGGGAACCTACGAGCAGTACTTC	.	medium-sized	TRBJ2-7	TRBV6-1
CASSVGGTEAFF	TGTGCCAGCAGTGTTGGTGGGACTGAAGCTTTCTTT	.	medium-sized	TRBJ1-1	TRBV12-3/TRBV12-4
CSARTGVETQYF	TGCAGTGCGCGGACAGGGGTGGAGACCCAGTACTTC	TRBD1	many	TRBJ2-5	TRBV20-1
CASSATWREPQHF	TGTGCCAGCAGCGCGACATGGCGGGAGCCCCAGCATTTT	.	medium-sized	TRBJ1-5	TRBV2
CASQSWGAGKNTEAFF	TGTGCCAGCCAGTCGTGGGGCGCCGGTAAGAACACTGAAGCTTTCTTT	.	.	TRBJ1-1	TRBV11-2
CASSLKSPYEQYF	TGTGCCAGCAGCTTGAAGTCCCCTTACGAGCAGTACTTC	.	few	TRBJ2-7	TRBV5-6
CASSPDSSDTELFF	TGTGCCAGCTCACCAGACAGTTCTGATACGGAGCTGTTTTTT	.	many	TRBJ2-2	TRBV18
CASSTRKGNNYGYTF	TGTGCCAGCAGCACCCGAAAGGGCAACAACTATGGCTACACCTTC	.	few	TRBJ1-2	TRBV3-1
CATRTAYNQPQHF	TGTGCCACTAGGACAGCCTACAATCAGCCCCAGCATTTT	.	medium-sized	TRBJ1-5	TRBV28
CASSGAGYPQETQYF	TGCGCCAGCAGTGGAGCGGGGTACCCCCAAGAGACCCAGTACTTC	TRBD2	.	TRBJ2-5	TRBV10-2
CASSPPLARQETQYF	TGTGCCAGCAGCCCCCCACTAGCCCGACAAGAGACCCAGTACTTC	.	few	TRBJ2-5	TRBV3-1
CASSGQQNTEAFF	TGTGCCAGCAGTGGACAGCAGAACACTGAAGCTTTCTTT	.	.	TRBJ1-1	TRBV12-3/TRBV12-4
CAISGTGGLAENTGELFF	TGTGCCATCAGTGGAACCGGGGGACTAGCGGAAAACACCGGGGAGCTGTTTTTT	TRBD2	.	TRBJ2-2	TRBV10-3
CSASVTDTQYF	TGCAGTGCTAGTGTCACAGATACGCAGTATTTT	.	medium-sized	TRBJ2-3	TRBV20-1
CASSPSVGTGFNEKLFF	TGTGCCAGCAGCCCCTCGGTGGGGACAGGTTTTAATGAAAAACTGTTTTTT	TRBD1	.	TRBJ1-4	TRBV9
CSARTSFSSYNEQFF	TGCAGTGCTAGGACTAGCTTTTCCTCCTACAATGAGCAGTTCTTC	TRBD2	.	TRBJ2-1	TRBV20-1
CSSSLTLSILSGGEDGYTF	TGTTCCAGCAGCTTAACCCTTTCCATCCTTTCCGGGGGGGAGGATGGCTACACCTTC	.	.	TRBJ1-2	TRBV7-9
CSARQGSASNYGYTF	TGCAGTGCTCGACAGGGGAGTGCTTCTAACTATGGCTACACCTTC	TRBD1	.	TRBJ1-2	TRBV20-1
CASSWGGIANTGELFF	TGTGCCAGCAGCTGGGGCGGGATCGCGAACACCGGGGAGCTGTTTTTT	.	medium-sized	TRBJ2-2	TRBV27
CASSFISTGELFF	TGTGCCAGTAGTTTCATAAGTACCGGGGAGCTGTTTTTT	.	many	TRBJ2-2	TRBV19
CASSLASSGAELQYF	TGTGCCAGTAGTCTCGCGTCCTCCGGGGCAGAGCTCCAGTACTTC	.	.	TRBJ2-5	TRBV19
CASLGGYGYTF	TGTGCCAGTTTGGGGGGGTATGGCTACACCTTC	.	.	TRBJ1-2	TRBV6-1
CASSRPGGPWETQYF	TGTGCCAGTAGTCGACCGGGAGGGCCGTGGGAGACCCAGTACTTC	TRBD2	.	TRBJ2-5	TRBV19
CASSDGLAVDNEQFF	TGTGCCAGCAGTGACGGACTAGCGGTAGACAATGAGCAGTTCTTC	TRBD2	.	TRBJ2-1	TRBV6-4
CASSYWTGSNQPQHF	TGTGCCAGCAGTTATTGGACAGGGAGCAATCAGCCCCAGCATTTT	TRBD1	medium-sized	TRBJ1-5	TRBV6-2/TRBV6-3
CASNIRDRPYEQYF	TGTGCCAGCAACATAAGGGACAGGCCCTACGAGCAGTACTTC	TRBD1	medium-sized	TRBJ2-7	TRBV28
CASSERAGGPYEQYF	TGTGCCAGCAGTGAGCGGGCGGGAGGTCCTTACGAGCAGTACTTC	TRBD2	medium-sized	TRBJ2-7	TRBV6-1
CAYNGGNYGYTF	TGTGCGTATAACGGGGGTAACTATGGCTACACCTTC	.	medium-sized	TRBJ1-2	TRBV30
CAISFSRIQVTNTGELFF	TGTGCCATCAGTTTCTCGAGGATACAGGTTACAAACACCGGGGAGCTGTTTTTT	.	.	TRBJ2-2	TRBV10-3
CSARVLAGFTDTQYF	TGCAGTGCTAGGGTCCTAGCGGGATTCACAGATACGCAGTATTTT	TRBD2	medium-sized	TRBJ2-3	TRBV20-1
CSARVWATSSGSTDTQYF	TGCAGTGCTAGGGTATGGGCAACGTCTAGCGGTAGCACAGATACGCAGTATTTT	TRBD2	few	TRBJ2-3	TRBV20-1
CASSPGGSFNNQPQHF	TGTGCCAGCAGTCCGGGAGGGTCGTTTAACAATCAGCCCCAGCATTTT	.	few	TRBJ1-5	TRBV5-6